Below are 24 T cell receptor beta chains sequenced from a single sample in a study of cytomegalovirus exposure and HLA in healthy donors. Use of 60 Vbeta and 13 Jbeta primers characterized the PCR. The assay was immunoSEQ multiplex PCR, and TCRdb's table has in-frame clones only and misses some. The sample includes roughly 130,000 clones, 80% of them seen just once. Specimen: PBMCs. The receptors stem from a man aged 35 to 55 in good health and CMV-seronegative.

CDR3 amino acids: CASSSLAGGRYEQFF. The CDR3 region has the DNA TGTGCCAGCAGCTCCCTAGCGGGGGGGCGGTATGAGCAGTTCTTC. The chain couples TRBV7-8 to TRBJ2-1; TRBD2 matches at 12 bases. The CDR3 consists of 15 residues. With 4 bases clipped from V and 8 bases from J, the junction kept 6 bases outside the gene matches. From germline, CDR1 is SGHVS and CDR2 FQNEAQ.

The table lists this clone with a few counts. The chain couples TRBV2 to TRBJ2-5; TRBD2 matches at 14 bases. The germline gives CDR1 SNHLY, CDR2 FYNNEI. The J segment lost 0 bases and the V segment lost 5 bases, leaving 5 bases of the junction unmatched. This CDR3 contains 17 residues. The CDR3, as DNA: TGTGCCAGCAGTTTGGGACTAGCGGGAGTGAACCAAGAGACCCAGTACTTC. This sequence encodes CASSLGLAGVNQETQYF.

The rearrangement joins TRBV15 to TRBJ2-1, with a possible D match to TRBD2 (6 bases). Deletions cut 0 bases from V and 0 bases from J, with 9 bases between. This CDR3 spans 16 amino acids. Germline V gene lookup returns CDR1 LNHNV and CDR2 YYDKDF (reference sequence). CDR3 sequence (DNA): TGTGCCACCAGCAGAGAGGGGACTTCCTCCTACAATGAGCAGTTCTTC. Protein sequence: CATSREGTSSYNEQFF.

The V call is TRBV9, the J call TRBJ2-7; no clear D gene. The CDR3 spans 14 residues. Germline values: CDR1 SGDLS, CDR2 YYNGEE. The V gene lost 0 bases and the J gene lost 3 bases, with 10 bases spanning the gap. CDR3 protein: CASSVAGHSYEQYF. The CDR3 DNA reads TGTGCCAGCAGCGTAGCTGGGCATAGCTACGAGCAGTACTTC.

The chain recombines TRBV7-3 with TRBJ2-7; 12 bases align to TRBD2. The length of the CDR3 is 15 residues. Losses at the gene ends were 5 bases for V and 3 bases for J; bases not matched to a gene: 5. Germline-derived CDR1 and CDR2 are SGHTA and FQGTGA. DNA for the CDR3: TGTGCCAGCAGCCCCGGACTAGCGGGACTCTACGAGCAGTACTTC. It encodes CASSPGLAGLYEQYF.

On this clone itself: This CDR3 is missing its conserved last phenylalanine or tryptophan, likely due to a read error. The chain carries TRBV29-1 and TRBJ2-3; 11 bases line up with TRBD2. Per germline, CDR1 SQVTM and CDR2 ANQGSEA. The CDR3 spans 16 residues. V gave up 1 base and J gave up 3 bases; unmatched junction bases: 6. The CDR3 reads CSVEVGLAGGTDTQYV. The CDR3 DNA follows: TGCAGCGTTGAAGTGGGGCTAGCGGGAGGAACAGATACGCAGTATGTT.

The rearrangement uses TRBV6-6 and TRBJ2-3; D might be TRBD2 (6 bases). CDR3 size: 15 residues. Germline V lookup: CDR1 MNHNY, CDR2 SVGAGI (reference sequence). V lost 0 bases and J 1 base, leaving 8 bases between the germline ends. The CDR3 region has the DNA TGTGCCAGCAGTTACTCACTAGCTGGCACAGATACGCAGTATTTT. This translates into CASSYSLAGTDTQYF.

The genes are TRBV25-1 and TRBJ2-7; TRBD2 might be the D (6 bases). CDR1 is MGHDK, CDR2 SYGVNS, per germline. V shed 0 bases and J shed 1 base, with 10 bases lying between them. The CDR3 runs 15 residues. CDR3 bases: TGTGCCAGCAGTGAATACAAGGCGGGGTCCTACGAGCAGTACTTC. It yields the protein CASSEYKAGSYEQYF.

The chain carries TRBV2 and TRBJ1-5; weak D call: TRBD1 (5 bases). The germline V gene has CDR1 SNHLY and CDR2 FYNNEI. The CDR3 consists of 13 residues. Deletions cut 8 bases from V and 4 bases from J, with 12 bases between. CDR3 in amino acids: CASARQQNQPQHF. In nucleotides, the CDR3 is TGTGCCAGCGCCAGACAGCAGAATCAGCCCCAGCATTTT.

The chain has TRBV7-2 and TRBJ2-1, with TRBD1 identical over 8 bases. V trimming: 4 bases; J trimming: 5 bases; junction bases outside the gene matches: 7. The CDR3 is made up of 15 amino acids. CDR1 is SGHTA, CDR2 FQGNSA, per germline. This chain's CDR3 is CASSSPRGLHNEQFF. DNA of the CDR3: TGTGCCAGCAGCTCACCCAGGGGGCTGCACAATGAGCAGTTCTTC. The full variable domain, its missing parts supplied by reference TRBV7-2 and TRBJ2-1, is GAGVSQSPSNKVTEKGKDVELRCDPISGHTALYWYRQSLGQGLEFLIYFQGNSAPDKSGLPSDRFSAERTGGSVSTLTIQRTQQEDSAVYLCASSSPRGLHNEQFFGPGTRLTVL.

CDR3 amino acids: CASSLAVGPGANVLTF. The CDR3 bases are TGCGCCAGCAGCTTGGCCGTGGGGCCTGGGGCCAACGTCCTGACTTTC. This chain joins TRBV5-1 and TRBJ2-6; tentatively, D is TRBD1 (5 bases). This CDR3 has 16 amino acids. Germline V gives CDR1 SGHRS, CDR2 YFSETQ. V lost 0 bases and J lost 2, with 9 bases in between.

CDR3 amino acids: CASSRTTGTGGDQPQHF. CDR3 coding DNA: TGTGCCAGCAGCCGCACAACCGGGACAGGGGGAGATCAGCCCCAGCATTTT. The chain uses TRBV5-6 and TRBJ1-5, with 11 bases lining up with TRBD1. V trimming: 4 bases; J trimming: 5 bases; junction bases outside the gene matches: 11. Germline CDR1 and CDR2: SGHDT and YYEEEE. This CDR3 is built from 17 residues.

V is TRBV2 and J is TRBJ2-7; tentatively, D is TRBD1 (7 bases). V lost 4 bases and J 9 bases, leaving 16 bases between the germline ends. Germline V CDR1 and CDR2: SNHLY, FYNNEI. CDR3 length: 13 amino acids. The CDR3 region is CASSAGGTAPQYF. Written as DNA, the CDR3 is TGTGCCAGCAGTGCTGGAGGGACAGCCCCGCAGTACTTC.

This chain uses TRBV5-1 with TRBJ2-6, with 9 positions matching TRBD1. The CDR3 length is 17 residues. CDR1 SGHRS and CDR2 YFSETQ come from the germline V gene. Germline trimming cut 4 bases from V and 2 bases from J; bases unmatched to any gene: 7. In DNA form, the CDR3 reads TGCGCCAGCAGCCCCGGGACAGGGAAGGCTGGGGCCAACGTCCTGACTTTC. Its protein is CASSPGTGKAGANVLTF.

V and J are TRBV19 and TRBJ2-1; TRBD1 matches 12 bases. The ends lost 7 bases at V and 2 bases at J; junction bases unmatched: 3. CDR3 length: 15 amino acids. Germline V CDR1 and CDR2: LNHDA, SQIVND (reference sequence). CDR3 protein: CASIGDRGPYNEQFF. The CDR3 DNA is TGTGCCAGTATCGGGGACAGGGGGCCCTACAATGAGCAGTTCTTC.

This chain connects TRBV5-1 to TRBJ2-6; 10 positions match TRBD1. CDR3 size: 19 residues. The ends lost 4 bases at V and 0 bases at J; junction bases unmatched: 10. The germline gives CDR1 SGHRS, CDR2 YFSETQ. CDR3: CASSQGTGALFSGANVLTF. In nucleotides, the CDR3 is TGCGCCAGCAGCCAGGGGACAGGGGCCCTTTTCTCTGGGGCCAACGTCCTGACTTTC.

The chain couples TRBV5-8 to TRBJ2-3; 7 bases map to TRBD2. The CDR3 has 12 residues. CDR1 SGHTS and CDR2 YDEGEE come from the germline V gene. The trim removed 6 bases at V and 7 bases at J, leaving 5 bases unmatched. CDR3 residues: CASNLAVYTQYF. The CDR3 nucleotides read TGTGCCAGCAACCTAGCGGTCTATACGCAGTATTTT.

The V call is TRBV2, the J call TRBJ2-3; 7 bases line up with TRBD2. The V and J ends lost 5 bases and 6 bases, in that order; junction bases with no gene match: 14. The CDR3 is 16 amino acids. CDR1 is SNHLY and CDR2 is FYNNEI in the germline V gene. The CDR3 DNA reads TGTGCCAGCAGTACACCCGGGACTATCTTAGGGGATACGCAGTATTTT. Protein product: CASSTPGTILGDTQYF.

This chain uses TRBV5-8 with TRBJ2-5, with TRBD1 matching 8 bases. V was pared by 5 bases and J by 4 bases, with 7 bases of the junction left unmatched. This CDR3 region has 14 residues. Per germline, CDR1 SGHTS and CDR2 YDEGEE. CDR3 sequence reads: CASSLQGARETQYF. The CDR3 DNA is TGTGCCAGCAGTCTCCAGGGGGCGAGAGAGACCCAGTACTTC.

The chain uses TRBV7-9 and TRBJ2-1; 9 positions match TRBD1. The CDR3 extends over 15 amino acids. The junction had 5 bases not matched to a gene; V was cut back by 6 bases and J by 2 bases. CDR1 is SEHNR, CDR2 FQNEAQ, per germline (reference sequence). The CDR3, as DNA: TGTGCCAGCAGACACCGGGACAGGGCCTACAATGAGCAGTTCTTC. Residues: CASRHRDRAYNEQFF.

This clone was seen a few times. V and J are TRBV5-1 and TRBJ2-3; TRBD2 matches 9 bases. This CDR3 contains 16 residues. Germline V gene data show CDR1 as SGHRS and CDR2 as YFSETQ. V was pared by 4 bases and J by 1 base, with 7 bases of the junction left unmatched. The CDR3 DNA sequence: TGCGCCAGCAGCACCGGGACTAGCCGTCGCACAGATACGCAGTATTTT. This codes for CASSTGTSRRTDTQYF.

The CDR3 loop is CASSFGRGGTEAFF. DNA for the CDR3: TGCGCCAGCAGCTTCGGACGGGGGGGGACTGAAGCTTTCTTT. The gene calls are TRBV5-1 and TRBJ1-1, with D possibly matching TRBD1 (5 bases). The CDR3 has 14 residues. Germline-derived CDR1 and CDR2 are SGHRS and YFSETQ. Trimming cost V 2 bases and J 5 bases, with 13 bases left between them.

V gene TRBV30 combines with J gene TRBJ2-2, with D perhaps TRBD1 (6 bases). The germline V gene has CDR1 GTSNPN and CDR2 SVGIG (reference sequence). The CDR3 contains 13 residues. Trimming removed 3 bases at V and 5 bases at J, with 10 bases between. CDR3 in amino acids: CAWREQGTGELFF. In DNA, the CDR3 is TGTGCCTGGAGGGAACAGGGAACCGGGGAGCTGTTTTTT.

The chain is built from TRBV2 and TRBJ1-3, with unresolved D. V lost 4 bases and J lost 1, with 8 bases in between. The CDR3 has 14 amino acids. Germline V gene lookup returns CDR1 SNHLY and CDR2 FYNNEI. The CDR3 here is CASSVGLSGNTIYF. The CDR3 DNA follows: TGTGCCAGCAGTGTTGGACTTTCTGGAAACACCATATATTTT.